Listed below are T cell receptor beta chains from one sample, sequenced in a study of cytomegalovirus exposure and HLA in healthy donors. Method: immunoSEQ multiplex PCR; TCRdb's copy keeps in-frame clones and lacks some. The data hold 85,000 to 95,000 clones, with over 75% observed a single time. What was sequenced was PBMCs. These receptors all stem from a man aged 25-40 years in good health and CMV-seropositive. Each CDR3 is given with its conserved first and last residue. The D gene is left open where the match is weak.

>TRBV19|TRBD1|TRBJ1-2
CASTRDRGRSGYTF
>TRBV5-1|TRBD2|TRBJ2-1
CASSLGGGVYNEQFF
>TRBV30|.|TRBJ2-2
CAWGRWGGAETGELFF
>TRBV7-9|TRBD2|TRBJ2-7
CASSLVGRERSYEQYF
>TRBV9|TRBD2|TRBJ2-1
CASSETSGSNNEQFF
>TRBV5-1|TRBD1|TRBJ1-2
CASSYPPGTGHYGYTF
>TRBV9|TRBD2|TRBJ2-2
CASSARTSGGANTGELFF
>TRBV11-2|TRBD1|TRBJ1-1
CVSGQTGDKAFF
>TRBV5-1|TRBD2|TRBJ2-3
CASSFMTSGGGTDTQYF
>TRBV27|TRBD1|TRBJ1-6
CASSPRPGQGGSYNSPLHF
>TRBV14|.|TRBJ1-3
CASSQAGRGNTIYF
>TRBV19|.|TRBJ1-2
CASSILPRQASYGYTF
>TRBV7-2|.|TRBJ2-1
CASSLESQWGDDEQFF
>TRBV5-1|.|TRBJ2-3
CASSSGLQSTDTQYF
>TRBV6-4|TRBD2|TRBJ2-1
CASSDSAGGMNEQFF
>TRBV7-8|TRBD1|TRBJ2-7
CASSFQGTGSYEQYF
>TRBV5-8|TRBD1|TRBJ1-1
CASSGGTGVGTEAFF
>TRBV15|.|TRBJ2-3
CATSGDRFEDTQYF
>TRBV27|TRBD1|TRBJ1-2
CASSVFGTGGNYGYTF
>TRBV29-1|.|TRBJ2-6
CSVRGGVHSGANVLTF
>TRBV6-5|.|TRBJ2-6
CASSLSGGGANVLTF
>TRBV9|.|TRBJ2-5
CASSVGGFETQYF
>TRBV9|TRBD2|TRBJ2-3
CASSYGLAADTQYF
>TRBV4-1|.|TRBJ2-7
CANSRPGGGDEQYF
>TRBV5-1|.|TRBJ2-5
CASSLGLQETQYF
>TRBV27|.|TRBJ2-1
CASSLTLLAAYNEQFF
>TRBV10-3|.|TRBJ2-6
CAISSNEVSGANVLTF